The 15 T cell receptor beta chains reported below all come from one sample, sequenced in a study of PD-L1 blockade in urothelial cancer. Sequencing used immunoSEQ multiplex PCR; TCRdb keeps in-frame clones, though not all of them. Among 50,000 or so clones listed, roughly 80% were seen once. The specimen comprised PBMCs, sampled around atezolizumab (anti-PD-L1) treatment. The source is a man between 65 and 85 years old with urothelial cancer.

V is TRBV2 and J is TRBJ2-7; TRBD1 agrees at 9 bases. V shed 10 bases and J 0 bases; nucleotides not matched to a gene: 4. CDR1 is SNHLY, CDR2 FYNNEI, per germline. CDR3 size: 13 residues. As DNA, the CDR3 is TGTGCCACCCGGGACAGGGACTCCTACGAGCAGTACTTC. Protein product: CATRDRDSYEQYF.

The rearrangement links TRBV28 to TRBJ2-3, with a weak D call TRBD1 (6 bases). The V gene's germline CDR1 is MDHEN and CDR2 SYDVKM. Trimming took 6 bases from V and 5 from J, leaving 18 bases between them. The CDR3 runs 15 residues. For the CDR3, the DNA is TGTGCCAGCAGGGGGGCGAGGCAAACAGGAGATACGCAGTATTTT. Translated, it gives CASRGARQTGDTQYF.

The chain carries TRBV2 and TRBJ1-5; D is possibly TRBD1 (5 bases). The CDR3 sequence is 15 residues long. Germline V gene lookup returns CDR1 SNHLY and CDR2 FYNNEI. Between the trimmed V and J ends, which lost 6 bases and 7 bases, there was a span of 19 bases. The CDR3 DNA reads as TGTGCCAGCAGCCCCGGGACTTCTGAAAGGCAGCCCCAGCATTTT. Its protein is CASSPGTSERQPQHF.

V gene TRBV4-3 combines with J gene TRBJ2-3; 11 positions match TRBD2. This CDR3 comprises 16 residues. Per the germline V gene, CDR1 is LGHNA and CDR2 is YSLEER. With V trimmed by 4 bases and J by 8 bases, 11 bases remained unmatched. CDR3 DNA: TGCGCCAGCAGCCGTGAGAGGAATCTAGCGGGAGGTACGCAGTATTTT. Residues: CASSRERNLAGGTQYF.

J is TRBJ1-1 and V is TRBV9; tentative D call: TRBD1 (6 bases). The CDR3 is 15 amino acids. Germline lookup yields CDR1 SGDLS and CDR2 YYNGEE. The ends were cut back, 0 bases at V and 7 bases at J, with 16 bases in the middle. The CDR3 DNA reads TGTGCCAGCAGCGTAGTAGGGGGTTCGGACATTGAAGCTTTCTTT. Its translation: CASSVVGGSDIEAFF.

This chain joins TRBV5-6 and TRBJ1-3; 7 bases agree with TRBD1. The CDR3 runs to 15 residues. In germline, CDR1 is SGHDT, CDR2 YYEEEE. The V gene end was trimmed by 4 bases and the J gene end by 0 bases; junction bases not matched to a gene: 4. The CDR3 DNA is TGTGCCAGCAGCCCAGGGGGTTTCTCTGGAAACACCATATATTTT. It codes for CASSPGGFSGNTIYF.

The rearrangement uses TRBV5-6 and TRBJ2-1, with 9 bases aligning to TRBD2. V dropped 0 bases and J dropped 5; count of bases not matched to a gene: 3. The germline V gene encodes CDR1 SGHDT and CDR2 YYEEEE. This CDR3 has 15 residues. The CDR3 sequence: CASSLAQRGDNEQFF. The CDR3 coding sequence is TGTGCCAGCAGCTTGGCCCAGCGGGGGGACAATGAGCAGTTCTTC.

The CDR3 loop reads CASTLLVGTTQETQYF. For the CDR3, the DNA is TGTGCCAGCACCCTCCTGGTTGGGACTACCCAAGAGACCCAGTACTTC. V is TRBV7-8 and J is TRBJ2-5, with 7 bases aligning to TRBD2. V shed 7 bases, J shed 1 base, and the junction held 12 bases outside the gene matches. Germline CDR1 and CDR2: SGHVS and FQNEAQ. The CDR3 totals 16 residues.

CDR3 coding DNA: TGTGCCACCAGATCTGGGGGGAAGTACACAGATGAGCAGTTCTTC. Translated, it gives CATRSGGKYTDEQFF. The chain uses TRBV19 and TRBJ2-1, with D possibly being TRBD2 (6 bases). Germline V lookup: CDR1 LNHDA, CDR2 SQIVND (reference sequence). The CDR3 extends over 15 amino acids. Between the trimmed V and J ends, which lost 10 bases and 8 bases, there was a span of 24 bases.

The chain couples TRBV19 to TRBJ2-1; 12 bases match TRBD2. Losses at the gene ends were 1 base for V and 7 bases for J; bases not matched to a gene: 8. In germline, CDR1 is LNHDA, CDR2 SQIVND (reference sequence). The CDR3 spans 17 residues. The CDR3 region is CASSIAASGGAGNEQFF. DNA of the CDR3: TGTGCCAGTAGTATAGCGGCTAGCGGGGGGGCGGGGAATGAGCAGTTCTTC. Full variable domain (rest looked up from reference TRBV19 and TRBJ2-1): DGGITQSPKYLFRKEGQNVTLSCEQNLNHDAMYWYRQDPGQGLRLIYYSQIVNDFQKGDIAEGYSVSREKKESFPLTVTSAQKNPTAFYLCASSIAASGGAGNEQFFGPGTRLTVL.

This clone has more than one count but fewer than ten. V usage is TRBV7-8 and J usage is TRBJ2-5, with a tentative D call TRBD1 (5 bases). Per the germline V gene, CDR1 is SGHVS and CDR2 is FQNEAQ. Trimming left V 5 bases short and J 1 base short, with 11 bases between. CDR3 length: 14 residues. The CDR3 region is CASSPTEGQETQYF. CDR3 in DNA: TGTGCCAGCAGCCCGACAGAAGGCCAAGAGACCCAGTACTTC.

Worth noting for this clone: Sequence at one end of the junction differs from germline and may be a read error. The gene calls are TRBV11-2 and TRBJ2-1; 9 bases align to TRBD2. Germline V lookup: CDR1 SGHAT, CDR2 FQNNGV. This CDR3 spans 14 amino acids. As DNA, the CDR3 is TGTGCCAGCAGCCATAGCGGGGGCCCCAATCAGCAGTTCTTC. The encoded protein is CASSHSGGPNQQFF.

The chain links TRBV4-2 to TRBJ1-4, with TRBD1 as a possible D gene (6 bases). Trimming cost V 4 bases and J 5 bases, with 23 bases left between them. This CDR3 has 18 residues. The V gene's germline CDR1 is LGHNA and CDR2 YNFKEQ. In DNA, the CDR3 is TGTGCCAGCAGCCCATCAGCAACCCCGGACAGCAGAAATGAAAAACTGTTTTTT. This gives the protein CASSPSATPDSRNEKLFF.

CDR3 nucleotide sequence: TGTGCCAGCAGCCGCGGCCCCGCCGACAATGAGCAGTTCTTC. This codes for CASSRGPADNEQFF. The chain links TRBV7-9 to TRBJ2-1; unclear D gene. The CDR3 sequence is 14 residues long. V lost 5 bases and J 5 bases, leaving 13 bases between the germline ends. Germline values: CDR1 SEHNR, CDR2 FQNEAQ (reference sequence).

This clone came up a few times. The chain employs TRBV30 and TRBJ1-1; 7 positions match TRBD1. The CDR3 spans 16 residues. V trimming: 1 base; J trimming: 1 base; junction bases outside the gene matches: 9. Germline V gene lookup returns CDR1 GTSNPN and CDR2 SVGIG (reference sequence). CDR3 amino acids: CAWSAKPGQKNTEAFF. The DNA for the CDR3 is TGTGCCTGGAGTGCTAAACCGGGACAGAAGAACACTGAAGCTTTCTTT.